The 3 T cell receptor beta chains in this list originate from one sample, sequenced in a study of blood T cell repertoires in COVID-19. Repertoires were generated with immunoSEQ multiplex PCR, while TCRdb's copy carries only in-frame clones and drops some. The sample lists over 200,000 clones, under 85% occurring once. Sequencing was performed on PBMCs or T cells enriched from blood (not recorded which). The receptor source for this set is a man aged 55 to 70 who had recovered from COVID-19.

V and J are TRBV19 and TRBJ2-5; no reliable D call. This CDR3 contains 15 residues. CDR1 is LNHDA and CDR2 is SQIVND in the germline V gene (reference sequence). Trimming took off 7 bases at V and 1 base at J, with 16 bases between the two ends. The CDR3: CASTARLQAQETQYF. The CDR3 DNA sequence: TGTGCCAGTACCGCGCGCCTGCAGGCCCAAGAGACCCAGTACTTC.

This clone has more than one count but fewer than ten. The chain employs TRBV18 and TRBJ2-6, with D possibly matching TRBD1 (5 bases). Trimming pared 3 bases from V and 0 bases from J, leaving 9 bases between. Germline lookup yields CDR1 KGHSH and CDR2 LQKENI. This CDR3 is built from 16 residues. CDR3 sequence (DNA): TGTGCCAGCTCACCGGACACCATCTCTGGGGCCAACGTCCTGACTTTC. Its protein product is CASSPDTISGANVLTF.

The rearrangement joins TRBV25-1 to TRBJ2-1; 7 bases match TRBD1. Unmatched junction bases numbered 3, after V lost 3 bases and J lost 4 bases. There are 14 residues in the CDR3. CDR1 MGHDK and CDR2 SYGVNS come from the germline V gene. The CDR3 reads CASSDLQGYNEQFF. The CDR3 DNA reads TGTGCCAGCAGTGACTTACAGGGGTACAATGAGCAGTTCTTC.